One and the same sample provided the 25 T cell receptor beta chains below, sequenced in a study of shared clonotypes between healthy human individuals. Profiled with immunoSEQ multiplex PCR; TCRdb holds only in-frame clones, not every one. The sample has roughly 1,500,000 clones; 98% are singletons. The sample taken for sequencing was naive CD4+ T cells sorted from blood. Subset in this sample: CD45RA+ positively selected. These receptors were obtained from a man under 40 in good health.

This clone was recorded a few times. The chain has TRBV2 and TRBJ2-3; D is undetermined. This CDR3 is built from 13 residues. V lost 0 bases, J lost 3 bases, and 4 bases lay in between. Germline CDR1 and CDR2: SNHLY and FYNNEI. The CDR3 DNA follows: TGTGCCAGCAGTGAAGCGCTTACAGATACGCAGTATTTT. This gives the protein CASSEALTDTQYF.

The chain employs TRBV13 and TRBJ1-2, with D unclear. Germline V CDR1 and CDR2: PRHDT, FYEKMQ (reference sequence). V was shortened by 1 base and J by 3 bases, with 18 bases between the two germline ends. The CDR3 has 17 residues. For the CDR3, the DNA is TGTGCCAGCAGCTTAGTGACTTCCTTGACACCCTACTATGGCTACACCTTC. Its translation: CASSLVTSLTPYYGYTF. Using reference TRBV13 and TRBJ1-2 for the parts outside the CDR3, the full variable domain is AAGVIQSPRHLIKEKRETATLKCYPIPRHDTVYWYQQGPGQDPQFLISFYEKMQSDKGSIPDRFSAQQFSDYHSELNMSSLELGDSALYFCASSLVTSLTPYYGYTFGSGTRLTVV.

Here the CDR3 reads CASSYRRYQETQYF. CDR3 DNA sequence: TGTGCCAGCAGCTATCGGCGGTACCAAGAGACCCAGTACTTC. The chain uses TRBV7-2 and TRBJ2-5; D remains ambiguous. The CDR3 has 14 residues. Germline lookup yields CDR1 SGHTA and CDR2 FQGNSA. The V gene lost 4 bases and the J gene lost 0 bases, with 9 bases spanning the gap. Full variable domain (outside the CDR3, taken from reference TRBV7-2 and TRBJ2-5): GAGVSQSPSNKVTEKGKDVELRCDPISGHTALYWYRQSLGQGLEFLIYFQGNSAPDKSGLPSDRFSAERTGGSVSTLTIQRTQQEDSAVYLCASSYRRYQETQYFGPGTRLLVL.

This chain joins TRBV7-3 and TRBJ2-1; 7 nucleotides agree with TRBD1. Germline CDR1 reads SGHTA; CDR2 reads FQGTGA. The CDR3 has 15 residues. Trimming at V came to 4 bases and at J to 0 bases, leaving 3 bases not matched to a gene. CDR3 amino acids: CASSSGQSSYNEQFF. The CDR3 DNA is TGTGCCAGCAGCTCGGGACAGAGCTCCTACAATGAGCAGTTCTTC.

The J gene is TRBJ1-1, the V gene TRBV29-1; D is undetermined. CDR1 is SQVTM and CDR2 is ANQGSEA in the germline V gene. The CDR3 is 14 residues long. V was shortened by 7 bases and J by 6 bases, with 21 bases between the two germline ends. The CDR3 reads CSALSQRTASEAFF. Written as DNA, the CDR3 is TGCAGCGCCCTCTCCCAACGGACTGCTTCTGAAGCTTTCTTT.

The chain has TRBV15 and TRBJ2-3; a weak D match, TRBD2 (5 bases). Germline CDR1 is LNHNV and CDR2 is YYDKDF (reference sequence). CDR3 length: 15 amino acids. Trimming cost V 4 bases and J 6 bases, with 17 bases left between them. As DNA, the CDR3 is TGTGCCACCAGCACGAACCGCGGGCGCTACGATACGCAGTATTTT. This encodes CATSTNRGRYDTQYF.

This chain uses TRBV7-8 with TRBJ2-7; 12 nucleotides agree with TRBD2. Germline assignment: CDR1 SGHVS and CDR2 FQNEAQ. This CDR3 has 15 amino acids. The ends lost 5 bases at V and 3 bases at J; junction bases unmatched: 5. CDR3 DNA sequence: TGTGCCAGCAGCCTCCCGACTAGCGGGAGCTACGAGCAGTACTTC. It specifies CASSLPTSGSYEQYF.

The rearrangement links TRBV18 to TRBJ2-1, with D perhaps matching TRBD1 or TRBD2 (5 bases each). V was cut by 8 bases and J by 7 bases, with 12 bases left in between. The CDR3 has 12 amino acids. CDR1 and CDR2 from the germline V gene are KGHSH and LQKENI. As DNA, the CDR3 is TGTGCCAGCCGGGGCCTTGCGAATGAGCAGTTCTTC. Its protein product is CASRGLANEQFF.

V usage is TRBV28 and J usage is TRBJ2-7, with D perhaps TRBD2 (6 bases). The CDR3 sequence is 16 residues long. The germline V gene has CDR1 MDHEN and CDR2 SYDVKM. V dropped 6 bases and J dropped 0 bases, with 18 bases sitting between them. CDR3 sequence reads: CASREGGGSFSYEQYF. The CDR3 DNA reads TGTGCCAGCAGGGAGGGTGGGGGTTCTTTCTCCTACGAGCAGTACTTC.

The V call is TRBV9, the J call TRBJ2-3; D is possibly TRBD2 (6 bases). This CDR3 has 14 residues. Germline V gene sequence: CDR1 SGDLS, CDR2 YYNGEE. Between the trimmed V and J ends, which lost 3 bases and 3 bases, there was a span of 11 bases. CDR3 loop: CASSGRAGTDTQYF. The CDR3 nucleotides are TGTGCCAGCAGCGGGAGGGCCGGAACAGATACGCAGTATTTT. Full variable domain (rest looked up from reference TRBV9 and TRBJ2-3): DSGVTQTPKHLITATGQRVTLRCSPRSGDLSVYWYQQSLDQGLQFLIQYYNGEERAKGNILERFSAQQFPDLHSELNLSSLELGDSALYFCASSGRAGTDTQYFGPGTRLTVL.

This chain links TRBV11-2 with TRBJ2-2; tentatively, D is TRBD2 (5 bases). Between the trimmed V and J ends, which lost 2 bases and 5 bases, there was a span of 15 bases. CDR1 SGHAT and CDR2 FQNNGV come from the germline V gene. The CDR3 length is 16 residues. The CDR3 spells CASSLSGPIETGELFF. The CDR3 region has the DNA TGTGCCAGCAGCTTAAGCGGCCCTATCGAGACCGGGGAGCTGTTTTTT.

The V gene is TRBV6-6, the J gene TRBJ2-3, with D possibly matching TRBD1 (6 bases). The CDR3 loop spans 15 amino acids. V gave up 6 bases and J gave up 1 base, with 14 bases separating them. Germline V gene data show CDR1 as MNHNY and CDR2 as SVGAGI (reference sequence). CDR3 bases: TGTGCCAGCAGGTCCAGGGGTTGGGGCACAGATACGCAGTATTTT. Translating gives CASRSRGWGTDTQYF.

CDR3 protein: CASSSAGTLAGANVLTF. The CDR3 DNA is TGTGCCAGCAGTTCGGCCGGGACCCTAGCTGGGGCCAACGTCCTGACTTTC. The chain carries TRBV27 and TRBJ2-6; D may be TRBD1 or TRBD2 (5 bases each). Germline CDR1 and CDR2: MNHEY and SMNVEV (reference sequence). Trimming stripped 4 bases from V and 2 bases from J, with 15 bases between. The CDR3 consists of 17 residues. The full variable domain, with the rest looked up from reference TRBV27 and TRBJ2-6, is EAQVTQNPRYLITVTGKKLTVTCSQNMNHEYMSWYRQDPGLGLRQIYYSMNVEVTDKGDVPEGYKVSRKEKRNFPLILESPSPNQTSLYFCASSSAGTLAGANVLTFGAGSRLTVL.

The chain has TRBV6-6 and TRBJ1-2; D is uncertain. V gave up 2 bases and J gave up 4 bases, with 14 bases separating them. This CDR3 contains 15 residues. Germline CDR1 is MNHNY and CDR2 is SVGAGI (reference sequence). The CDR3 region is CASSYVQLRGYGYTF. For the CDR3, the DNA is TGTGCCAGCAGTTACGTCCAGCTGCGTGGCTATGGCTACACCTTC.

The chain recombines TRBV5-1 with TRBJ2-2; 11 nucleotides agree with TRBD1. The germline V gene has CDR1 SGHRS and CDR2 YFSETQ. The CDR3 sequence is 15 residues long. Losses at the gene ends were 4 bases for V and 3 bases for J; bases not matched to a gene: 2. This CDR3 is CASSGGQGDTGELFF. DNA for the CDR3: TGCGCCAGCAGCGGGGGACAGGGGGACACCGGGGAGCTGTTTTTT.

The chain uses TRBV9 and TRBJ2-7, with a tentative D call TRBD1 (5 bases). Per the germline V gene, CDR1 is SGDLS and CDR2 is YYNGEE. The germline V and J ends were trimmed by 2 bases and 6 bases, with 15 bases remaining between them. The CDR3 sequence is 14 residues long. The DNA for the CDR3 is TGTGCCAGCAGCGTTGGGGCTATACCGACCGAGCAGTACTTC. It translates to CASSVGAIPTEQYF.

Here the CDR3 reads CASSLDRTNEKLFF. In nucleotides, the CDR3 is TGTGCCAGCAGCTTAGACAGGACTAATGAAAAACTGTTTTTT. The genes are TRBV11-2 and TRBJ1-4; no clear D. The CDR3 contains 14 residues. Trimming left V 0 bases short and J 2 bases short, with 4 bases between. Per germline, CDR1 SGHAT and CDR2 FQNNGV.

CDR3 amino acids: CSVLRPGQAPETQYF. The CDR3 DNA is TGCAGCGTGTTAAGGCCGGGACAGGCCCCAGAGACCCAGTACTTC. The chain couples TRBV29-1 to TRBJ2-5; 8 bases map to TRBD1. The CDR3 covers 15 residues. Trimming cost V 6 bases and J 4 bases; bases outside gene matches: 13. Germline CDR1 reads SQVTM; CDR2 reads ANQGSEA.

The gene calls are TRBV14 and TRBJ2-1; no firm D call. The CDR3 covers 17 residues. Germline V lookup: CDR1 SGHDN, CDR2 FVKESK. With 4 bases removed from V and 2 bases from J, the gap between germline ends came to 18 bases. The CDR3 coding sequence is TGTGCCAGCAGCCCGTCCAATTTTGTTCGGGCCTACAATGAGCAGTTCTTC. Translation: CASSPSNFVRAYNEQFF.

The rearrangement joins TRBV9 to TRBJ2-1; D gene ambiguous. The CDR3 is 13 residues long. V was clipped by 2 bases and J by 4 bases, with 7 bases between them. Germline CDR1 SGDLS, CDR2 YYNGEE. As DNA, the CDR3 is TGTGCCAGCAGCGTCGACGAGTACAATGAGCAGTTCTTC. Translation: CASSVDEYNEQFF.

The chain joins TRBV18 to TRBJ2-5; 7 bases agree with TRBD2. The V gene's germline CDR1 is KGHSH and CDR2 LQKENI. CDR3 length: 12 residues. The trim removed 10 bases at V and 2 bases at J, leaving 4 bases unmatched. The CDR3 reads CATGLRQETQYF. The CDR3 nucleotides read TGTGCCACGGGACTACGGCAAGAGACCCAGTACTTC.

V gene TRBV5-4 combines with J gene TRBJ2-6; 11 bases map to TRBD2. Trimming at V came to 5 bases and at J to 0 bases, leaving 4 bases not matched to a gene. The CDR3 sequence is 17 residues long. CDR1 and CDR2 from the germline V gene are SGHNT and YYREEE (reference sequence). The CDR3 coding sequence is TGTGCCAGCAGACGTGGGACTAGCGGCTCTGGGGCCAACGTCCTGACTTTC. Translation: CASRRGTSGSGANVLTF.

The chain employs TRBV11-3 and TRBJ2-7; 10 bases fit TRBD2. The CDR3 length is 13 residues. Germline CDR1 and CDR2: SGHNT and YENEEA. Unmatched junction bases numbered 7, after V lost 5 bases and J lost 9 bases. The CDR3 DNA reads TGTGCCAGCAGCACAGAGACTAGCGGGCGGCAGTACTTC. Residues: CASSTETSGRQYF.

The chain is built from TRBV6-5 and TRBJ2-2, with 10 bases that match TRBD2. Germline CDR1 and CDR2: MNHEY and SVGAGI. V lost 6 bases, J lost 5 bases, and 6 bases stayed unmatched. The CDR3 covers 15 residues. The CDR3 DNA is TGTGCCAGCAGCACTAGCGGGGTGATTACCGGGGAGCTGTTTTTT. Translation: CASSTSGVITGELFF.

The V gene is TRBV5-1, the J gene TRBJ2-5; D may be TRBD1 (5 bases). The CDR3 loop spans 16 amino acids. In germline, CDR1 is SGHRS, CDR2 YFSETQ. The V gene lost 4 bases and the J gene lost 0 bases, with 16 bases spanning the gap. Here the CDR3 reads CASSRDSVGYQETQYF. The CDR3 DNA follows: TGCGCCAGCAGCAGAGACAGCGTCGGGTACCAAGAGACCCAGTACTTC.